One and the same sample provided the 2 T cell receptor beta chains below, sequenced in a study of T cell responses to AZD1222 COVID-19 vaccine. TCRdb's copy holds only in-frame clones and misses some; the assay was immunoSEQ multiplex PCR. The sample yields some 150,000 clones, approximately 89% seen once. This specimen consisted of peripheral blood, obtained 28 days after the second AZD1222 dose. These receptors were collected from an adult who received the AZD1222 COVID-19 vaccine.

The chain carries TRBV28 and TRBJ2-7, with D hard to call. V was clipped by 5 bases and J by 3 bases, with 5 bases between them. The CDR3 spans 11 residues. Per the germline V gene, CDR1 is MDHEN and CDR2 is SYDVKM. The CDR3 DNA reads as TGTGCCAGCAGTACCGACTACGAGCAGTACTTC. Encoded protein: CASSTDYEQYF.

This clone was recorded once. The chain's CDR3 is CASSPGPVDEQYF. CDR3 in DNA: TGTGCCAGCAGCCCAGGCCCCGTAGACGAGCAGTACTTC. The chain recombines TRBV9 with TRBJ2-7; no clear D gene. The V end was cut by 4 bases, the J end by 5 bases, with 13 bases between. The CDR3 contains 13 residues. The germline gives CDR1 SGDLS, CDR2 YYNGEE.